The 32 T cell receptor beta chains presented below share a single source sample, sequenced in a study of blood T cell repertoires in COVID-19. Sequenced by immunoSEQ multiplex PCR; TCRdb stores in-frame clones only, minus some. The table lists a few hundred thousand clones, around 84% of them singletons. What was sequenced was peripheral blood. Receptors were obtained from a woman aged 55-69 years with COVID-19, enrolled during active disease.

V usage is TRBV10-3 and J usage is TRBJ2-7; 7 nucleotides agree with TRBD1. V trimming: 6 bases; J trimming: 0 bases; junction bases outside the gene matches: 5. The CDR3 extends over 14 amino acids. Per the germline V gene, CDR1 is ENHRY and CDR2 is SYGVKD. The CDR3 nucleotides read TGTGCCATCAGCTGGACAGGAAACTCCTACGAGCAGTACTTC. Encoded protein: CAISWTGNSYEQYF.

This sequence joins TRBV19 and TRBJ2-3, with 13 bases matching TRBD2. Looked up from germline, CDR1 is LNHDA and CDR2 is SQIVND (reference sequence). The V segment lost 6 bases and the J segment 0 bases; nucleotides outside the gene matches: 12. There are 19 residues in the CDR3. The chain's CDR3 is CASRPPKGLAGTSTDTQYF. The CDR3 DNA reads TGTGCCAGTAGGCCCCCTAAGGGACTAGCGGGGACTAGCACAGATACGCAGTATTTT.

V is TRBV7-8 and J is TRBJ2-1; 7 positions match TRBD2. J was trimmed by 5 bases and V by 5 bases; bases with no gene match: 6. Germline values: CDR1 SGHVS, CDR2 FQNEAQ. The CDR3 sequence is 14 residues long. CDR3 residues: CASSRSGSNNEQFF. CDR3 in DNA: TGTGCCAGCAGCCGTAGCGGGTCTAACAATGAGCAGTTCTTC.

The chain carries TRBV11-3 and TRBJ2-3, with 8 bases aligning to TRBD2. Germline loops: CDR1 SGHNT, CDR2 YENEEA. J gave up 6 bases and V 5 bases, and 10 bases lay outside the gene matches. This CDR3 contains 15 residues. CDR3 DNA sequence: TGTGCCAGCAGCCTCGGAACTAGCGGAGGGGATACGCAGTATTTT. It is translated as CASSLGTSGGDTQYF.

The V and J genes are TRBV5-4 and TRBJ2-3; 9 bases are a match to TRBD2. The V segment lost 3 bases and the J segment 0 bases; nucleotides outside the gene matches: 5. The CDR3 consists of 16 residues. From germline, CDR1 is SGHNT and CDR2 YYREEE (reference sequence). As DNA, the CDR3 is TGTGCCAGCAGCTCGACTAGCGGAACTAGCACAGATACGCAGTATTTT. Protein sequence: CASSSTSGTSTDTQYF.

The chain uses TRBV30 and TRBJ1-1; 8 positions agree with TRBD1. This CDR3 has 14 amino acids. Germline trimming cut 3 bases from V and 1 base from J; bases unmatched to any gene: 4. The V gene's germline CDR1 is GTSNPN and CDR2 SVGIG (reference sequence). The CDR3 sequence is CAWRGDRGNTEAFF. In nucleotides, the CDR3 is TGTGCCTGGAGGGGAGACAGGGGGAACACTGAAGCTTTCTTT. Variable domain in full (rest from reference TRBV30 and TRBJ1-1): SQTIHQWPATLVQPVGSPLSLECTVEGTSNPNLYWYRQAAGRGLQLLFYSVGIGQISSEVPQNLSASRPQDRQFILSSKKLLLSDSGFYLCAWRGDRGNTEAFFGQGTRLTVV.

This chain uses TRBV5-5 with TRBJ1-1; 7 bases map to TRBD1. CDR3 length: 15 amino acids. Trimming at V came to 4 bases and at J to 5 bases, leaving 11 bases not matched to a gene. Per the germline V gene, CDR1 is SGHKS and CDR2 is YYEKEE (reference sequence). The CDR3: CASSPDQGDSTEAFF. Here the CDR3 DNA reads TGTGCCAGCAGCCCCGATCAGGGGGACTCGACTGAAGCTTTCTTT.

The chain couples TRBV6-6 to TRBJ1-6, with D possibly matching TRBD1 (5 bases). Germline lookup yields CDR1 MNHNY and CDR2 SVGAGI (reference sequence). This CDR3 contains 14 residues. V shed 5 bases and J shed 10 bases, with 15 bases lying between them. CDR3 sequence: CASSHRGGGSPLHF. CDR3 sequence (DNA): TGTGCCAGCAGTCACCGGGGGGGTGGCTCACCCCTCCACTTT.

The chain combines TRBV3-1 (or the pseudogene TRBV3-2) with TRBJ2-3; TRBD2 agrees at 10 bases. CDR3 length: 14 amino acids. Trimming removed 7 bases from V and 2 bases from J; junction bases left unmatched: 3. Germline V lookup: CDR1 LGHDT, CDR2 YNNKEL (reference sequence). CDR3: CASIAGGDTDTQYF. CDR3 DNA sequence: TGTGCCAGCATAGCGGGAGGAGACACAGATACGCAGTATTTT.

The chain uses TRBV19 and TRBJ2-7, with D possibly being TRBD2 (5 bases). Germline V gene data show CDR1 as LNHDA and CDR2 as SQIVND (reference sequence). The V end was cut by 2 bases, the J end by 3 bases, with 11 bases between. This CDR3 contains 14 residues. The CDR3 bases are TGTGCCAGTAGTATAACCCCCGACTACTACGAGCAGTACTTC. It specifies CASSITPDYYEQYF.

V and J are TRBV5-1 and TRBJ2-7; D is perhaps TRBD2 (6 bases). Germline-derived CDR1 and CDR2 are SGHRS and YFSETQ. The V and J ends lost 2 bases and 2 bases respectively, with 26 bases between them. The length of the CDR3 is 19 residues. CDR3 coding DNA: TGCGCCAGCAGCTTAACCAGGTTTGGCGGGAACCGCCAAGCCTACGAGCAGTACTTC. Its translation is CASSLTRFGGNRQAYEQYF.

A single count supports this clone. The identical CDR3 is also encoded by other nucleotide sequences in the sample. V gene TRBV5-5 combines with J gene TRBJ2-1; 10 positions match TRBD2. The J segment lost 4 bases and the V segment lost 2 bases, leaving 3 bases of the junction unmatched. This CDR3 has 15 residues. The germline V gene encodes CDR1 SGHKS and CDR2 YYEKEE (reference sequence). Here the CDR3 reads CASSLLAGSYNEQFF. Here the CDR3 DNA reads TGTGCCAGCAGCTTACTAGCGGGATCATACAATGAGCAGTTCTTC.

V usage is TRBV11-2 and J usage is TRBJ2-2; D call uncertain. V shed 6 bases and J shed 6 bases, with 8 bases lying between them. Germline V CDR1 and CDR2: SGHAT, FQNNGV. This CDR3 region has 12 residues. CDR3 residues: CASRSGSGELFF. The CDR3 DNA follows: TGTGCCAGCAGGTCCGGGTCCGGGGAGCTGTTTTTT.

This clone was seen a few times. The rearrangement joins TRBV6-5 to TRBJ2-1; TRBD2 agrees at 9 bases. CDR1 and CDR2 from the germline V gene are MNHEY and SVGAGI. This CDR3 has 15 amino acids. V shed 7 bases and J 4 bases; nucleotides not matched to a gene: 8. The CDR3 DNA is TGTGCCAGCAAACGAGCGGGAGGTGGTTACAATGAGCAGTTCTTC. This encodes CASKRAGGGYNEQFF.

This sequence joins TRBV29-1 and TRBJ1-4; no clear D gene. V lost 4 bases, J lost 0 bases, and 9 bases lay in between. CDR3 length equals 14 residues. Germline values: CDR1 SQVTM, CDR2 ANQGSEA. This CDR3 reads CSVGFGATNEKLFF. The CDR3, as DNA: TGCAGCGTTGGTTTCGGTGCAACTAATGAAAAACTGTTTTTT.

This clone has just one count. Within the sample, other DNA sequences also encode this same CDR3. This sequence joins TRBV19 and TRBJ1-6; TRBD1 matches 9 bases. Germline V lookup: CDR1 LNHDA, CDR2 SQIVND (reference sequence). CDR3 length: 14 amino acids. The trim removed 4 bases at V and 7 bases at J, leaving 2 bases unmatched. The CDR3: CASSTTGGNSPLHF. The DNA of the CDR3 is TGTGCCAGTAGTACCACAGGGGGCAATTCACCCCTCCACTTT.

The J gene is TRBJ1-6, the V gene TRBV5-4, with D uncertain. With 4 bases removed from V and 7 bases from J, the gap between germline ends came to 15 bases. CDR3 size: 15 residues. Germline V gene data show CDR1 as SGHNT and CDR2 as YYREEE (reference sequence). The CDR3 loop is CASSLEARMNSPLHF. In DNA, the CDR3 is TGTGCCAGCAGCCTCGAAGCCAGGATGAATTCACCCCTCCACTTT.

In regard to this clone: The same CDR3 also results from other DNA sequences found in this sample. The chain uses TRBV5-1 and TRBJ2-5; 7 nucleotides agree with TRBD2. Germline CDR1 and CDR2: SGHRS and YFSETQ. This CDR3 is 13 amino acids long. Trimming removed 0 bases from V and 4 bases from J; junction bases left unmatched: 0. The CDR3 reads CASSLGLAETQYF. CDR3 sequence (DNA): TGCGCCAGCAGCTTGGGACTAGCAGAGACCCAGTACTTC.

The chain links TRBV27 to TRBJ2-2, with TRBD1 as a possible D gene (6 bases). Trimming stripped 6 bases from V and 6 bases from J, with 20 bases between. The CDR3 has 16 amino acids. Germline loops: CDR1 MNHEY, CDR2 SMNVEV (reference sequence). DNA of the CDR3: TGTGCCAGCAGCCGGACAGCCGGTCTCCCGGCCGGGGAGCTGTTTTTT. It is translated as CASSRTAGLPAGELFF.

This chain links TRBV5-1 with TRBJ2-3; D unclear. This CDR3 spans 15 amino acids. V was cut by 0 bases and J by 1 base, with 9 bases left in between. Per germline, CDR1 SGHRS and CDR2 YFSETQ. This CDR3 reads CASSLGRRGTDTQYF. CDR3 sequence (DNA): TGCGCCAGCAGCTTGGGCCGTCGGGGCACAGATACGCAGTATTTT.

CDR3 in amino acids: CASNQRTAYEQYF. The CDR3 nucleotides are TGTGCCAGCAACCAGCGAACGGCCTACGAGCAGTACTTC. The V gene is TRBV6-6, the J gene TRBJ2-7; D is undetermined. V dropped 7 bases and J dropped 2 bases, with 12 bases sitting between them. Germline V lookup: CDR1 MNHNY, CDR2 SVGAGI (reference sequence). CDR3 size: 13 residues.

This chain uses TRBV6-6 with TRBJ1-2; 7 nucleotides agree with TRBD1. CDR1 and CDR2 (germline): MNHNY, SVGAGI (reference sequence). This CDR3 contains 16 residues. V shed 0 bases and J 4 bases; nucleotides not matched to a gene: 8. The CDR3 is CASSYSGGQGGYGYTF. The DNA of the CDR3 is TGTGCCAGCAGTTACTCAGGAGGGCAGGGGGGCTATGGCTACACCTTC.

A few counts support this clone. J is TRBJ1-6 and V is TRBV10-1, with D possibly being TRBD1 (5 bases). CDR1 is WNHNN, CDR2 SYGVQD, per germline (reference sequence). The V end lost 6 bases, the J end lost 10 bases, and 19 bases lay between the germline ends. This CDR3 has 15 amino acids. The CDR3 coding sequence is TGCGCCAGCAGGATTCGGGTCAGGGTCGGATCACCCCTCCACTTT. Translating it yields CASRIRVRVGSPLHF.

The chain carries TRBV7-8 and TRBJ2-7, with TRBD1 matching 7 bases. V dropped 8 bases and J dropped 4; count of bases not matched to a gene: 11. Per germline, CDR1 SGHVS and CDR2 FQNEAQ. There are 14 residues in the CDR3. CDR3 sequence reads: CASGPGTEVYEQYF. In nucleotides, the CDR3 is TGTGCCAGCGGACCCGGGACAGAGGTTTACGAGCAGTACTTC.

The rearrangement joins TRBV6-2 or TRBV6-3 to TRBJ2-3; 8 bases align to TRBD2. J gave up 2 bases and V 6 bases, and 10 bases lay outside the gene matches. Per germline, CDR1 MNHEY and CDR2 SVGEGT. The length of the CDR3 is 16 residues. The CDR3 sequence: CASSLRLASSTDTQYF. In DNA form, the CDR3 reads TGTGCCAGCAGCCTAAGACTAGCGTCGTCCACAGATACGCAGTATTTT.

This chain connects TRBV27 to TRBJ2-2, with 7 bases fitting TRBD1. The V gene end was trimmed by 8 bases and the J gene end by 3 bases; junction bases not matched to a gene: 6. CDR3 length: 14 residues. The V gene's germline CDR1 is MNHEY and CDR2 SMNVEV (reference sequence). The CDR3 here is CASRVTGYTGELFF. CDR3 bases: TGTGCCAGCCGAGTGACAGGGTACACCGGGGAGCTGTTTTTT.

The rearrangement links TRBV19 to TRBJ1-4; a weak D match, TRBD1 (6 bases). CDR1 LNHDA and CDR2 SQIVND come from the germline V gene (reference sequence). This CDR3 contains 13 residues. V lost 11 bases, J lost 0 bases, and 10 bases lay in between. For the CDR3, the DNA is TGTGCCTCAAAGGGGGCAACTAATGAAAAACTGTTTTTT. Translation gives CASKGATNEKLFF.

The chain combines TRBV2 with TRBJ2-1, with a tentative D call TRBD2 (7 bases). The CDR3 spans 14 residues. Trimming removed 7 bases from V and 3 bases from J, with 13 bases in between. From germline, CDR1 is SNHLY and CDR2 FYNNEI. The DNA for the CDR3 is TGTGCCAGCACTAGGGGGGGGCGCTACAATGAGCAGTTCTTC. Translating it yields CASTRGGRYNEQFF. Using reference TRBV2 and TRBJ2-1 for the parts outside the CDR3, the full variable domain is EPEVTQTPSHQVTQMGQEVILRCVPISNHLYFYWYRQILGQKVEFLVSFYNNEISEKSEIFDDQFSVERPDGSNFTLKIRSTKLEDSAMYFCASTRGGRYNEQFFGPGTRLTVL.

This sequence joins TRBV19 and TRBJ2-7, with 7 positions matching TRBD2. The V and J ends lost 5 bases and 3 bases, in that order; junction bases with no gene match: 7. The CDR3 runs 14 residues. From germline, CDR1 is LNHDA and CDR2 SQIVND (reference sequence). The CDR3: CASSPRTGGYEQYF. The CDR3 DNA reads TGTGCCAGTAGTCCCCGGACGGGGGGCTACGAGCAGTACTTC.

This clone was picked up one time. The chain recombines TRBV29-1 with TRBJ1-1; TRBD1 matches 8 bases. V was pared by 4 bases and J by 1 base, with 5 bases of the junction left unmatched. The CDR3 has 14 residues. Germline lookup yields CDR1 SQVTM and CDR2 ANQGSEA. The CDR3 sequence: CSVGGGQANTEAFF. The CDR3 DNA follows: TGCAGCGTTGGCGGGGGACAGGCGAACACTGAAGCTTTCTTT.

This clone was recorded only once. This chain connects TRBV24-1 to TRBJ2-1; tentatively, D is TRBD2 (5 bases). Germline CDR1 is KGHDR and CDR2 is SFDVKD. V lost 4 bases to trimming and J lost 5 bases, with 14 bases between them. The CDR3 sequence is 15 residues long. DNA for the CDR3: TGTGCCACCAGTGAGGACTCGACTGCTAACAATGAGCAGTTCTTC. The encoded protein is CATSEDSTANNEQFF.

The chain uses TRBV10-2 and TRBJ1-3, with D tentatively TRBD1 (6 bases). There are 16 residues in the CDR3. V was shortened by 0 bases and J by 0 bases, with 9 bases between the two germline ends. Germline loops: CDR1 WSHSY, CDR2 SAAADI. The CDR3 reads CASSESYRDSGNTIYF. For the CDR3, the DNA is TGCGCCAGCAGTGAGTCGTACAGGGACTCTGGAAACACCATATATTTT.